Listed below are T cell receptor beta chains from one sample, sequenced in a study of T-cell reconstitution after alpha-beta-depleted transplantation in children. TCRdb independently ran MiXCR on the PCR reads; one entry per CDR3 protein. The table lists some 100,000 distinct CDR3 sequences, around 22% of them singletons. This material consisted of PBMCs, taken before TCRalphabeta/CD19-depleted stem cell transplant. All receptors come from a boy aged 2-9 years with acute lymphoblastic leukemia, due to receive a stem cell transplant. CDR3s include the opening cysteine and the closing phenylalanine or tryptophan. Each record gives: clone size, V gene, D gene, J gene, CDR3 protein, CDR3 DNA. The D gene is left open where the match is weak. Expanded clones are given a class, and other clones once, few, many or no size at all.

NA,TRBV7-9,NA,TRBJ2-3,CASSLAEWVPDTQYF,TGTGCCAGCAGCTTAGCGGAATGGGTCCCAGATACGCAGTATTTT
NA,TRBV3-1,NA,TRBJ2-3,CASSQTRGHTQYF,TGTGCCAGCAGCCAAACCAGGGGCCATACGCAGTATTTT
NA,TRBV3-1,NA,TRBJ2-3,CASSQNRADHTDTQYF,TGTGCCAGCAGCCAGAACCGAGCGGACCACACAGATACGCAGTATTTT
many,TRBV20-1,NA,TRBJ2-7,CSAPKHVAYEQYF,TGCAGTGCTCCAAAACACGTAGCCTACGAGCAGTACTTC
many,TRBV20-1,TRBD2,TRBJ2-7,CSASGTSGHSYEQYF,TGCAGTGCTAGTGGCACTAGCGGACACTCCTACGAGCAGTACTTC
NA,TRBV6-2/TRBV6-3,TRBD1,TRBJ2-7,CASSPPTGGNEQYF,TGTGCCAGCAGTCCCCCGACAGGGGGGAACGAGCAGTACTTC
many,TRBV13,TRBD2,TRBJ2-1,CASSSLAEGEQFF,TGTGCCAGCAGCTCACTAGCGGAGGGTGAGCAGTTCTTC
NA,TRBV20-1,NA,TRBJ2-3,CSASRTSTDTQYF,TGCAGTGCTAGCCGGACTAGCACAGATACGCAGTATTTT
many,TRBV5-8,NA,TRBJ2-6,CASSLYLGGANVLTF,TGTGCCAGCAGCTTGTACTTGGGTGGGGCCAACGTCCTGACTTTC
few,TRBV5-1,TRBD2,TRBJ2-1,CASSRTSGYNEQFF,TGCGCCAGCAGCAGGACTAGCGGGTACAATGAGCAGTTCTTC
NA,TRBV12-3/TRBV12-4,NA,TRBJ2-3,CASSLEVPGTSRTDTQYF,TGTGCCAGCAGTTTGGAGGTTCCCGGGACTTCGCGCACAGATACGCAGTATTTT
NA,TRBV6-5,NA,TRBJ2-7,CASSYWSPTREQYF,TGTGCCAGCAGTTATTGGAGTCCCACGCGCGAGCAGTACTTC
once,TRBV2,NA,TRBJ2-4,CASTLQNIQYF,TGTGCCAGCACCCTCCAAAACATTCAGTACTTC
many,TRBV7-6,NA,TRBJ2-1,CASSFSRLEGQFF,TGTGCCAGCAGCTTCTCCAGACTAGAGGGGCAGTTCTTC
few,TRBV24-1,NA,TRBJ2-1,CATSDGTFSNEQFF,TGTGCCACCAGTGATGGTACCTTCTCCAATGAGCAGTTCTTC
NA,TRBV5-1,TRBD2,TRBJ2-2,CASSLEGLAEGSANTGELFF,TGCGCCAGCAGCTTGGAGGGACTAGCGGAGGGATCCGCGAACACCGGGGAGCTGTTTTTT
few,TRBV5-1,NA,TRBJ2-4,CASSYYLAKNIQYF,TGCGCCAGCAGCTACTATCTAGCCAAAAACATTCAGTACTTC
NA,TRBV28,NA,TRBJ2-7,CASSWGVGGYEQYF,TGTGCCAGCAGTTGGGGGGTGGGGGGCTACGAGCAGTACTTC
few,TRBV7-2,NA,TRBJ2-1,CASSLASGRYNEQFF,TGTGCCAGCAGCTTAGCTAGCGGAAGATACAATGAGCAGTTCTTC
few,TRBV20-1,NA,TRBJ2-7,CSAREAEWYEQYF,TGCAGTGCTAGAGAGGCGGAGTGGTACGAGCAGTACTTC
few,TRBV12-3/TRBV12-4,NA,TRBJ2-7,CASTGFSGGGSYEQYF,TGTGCCAGCACCGGATTTAGCGGAGGGGGTTCCTACGAGCAGTACTTC
NA,TRBV15,NA,TRBJ2-6,CATSRDLPGAGANVLTF,TGTGCCACCAGCAGAGATCTACCGGGGGCTGGGGCCAACGTCCTGACTTTC
NA,TRBV27,TRBD2,TRBJ2-1,CASSSLAGGRNEQFF,TGTGCCAGCAGTTCCCTAGCGGGAGGACGTAATGAGCAGTTCTTC